Here is one T cell receptor beta chain with its context. This clonotype was observed many times. The antigen it recognizes is unknown. Base-call qualities are not available, and no considerably larger clone is one nucleotide away. V is clipped by 0 bases and J by 5 bases, and the sequence between their germline boundaries is 14 bases long. CDR1 and CDR2 are read off the germline V gene (reference sequence) as DFQATT and SNEGSKA. Including the terminal cysteine and phenylalanine, the CDR3 comprises 14 residues. Only the CDR3 DNA is retained, 42 bases long and in frame from the first base. Patients with uncontrolled infections, other autoimmune diseases, pregnancy or lactation were excluded. Diagnoses were established on the basis of clinical symptoms, serum thyroxine and TRAb, thyroid ultrasound, and orbital computed tomography. Total RNA was extracted using Trizol reagent, and RNA quality was assessed on an Agilent 2100 Bioanalyzer.

These data originate in a study of T cells in Graves' hyperthyroidism and ophthalmopathy (dated by TCRdb to about 2019). At the level of the whole study: To identify distinguishing TCR V-J signatures, a discovery cohort of about 100 patients was used, comprising 40 to 45 with Graves' ophthalmopathy and some 60 with stable Graves' hyperthyroidism. Prospective prediction of ophthalmopathy was tested in an independent validation cohort consisting of some 20 hyperthyroidism patients and more than 15 patients who later progressed to ophthalmopathy. The roughly 90 discovery patients were divided at random into training and test sets in a 7:3 ratio. In six Graves' hyperthyroidism patients, the study also compared T-cell repertoires from thyroid tissue with T-cell repertoires from blood. Following sampling, methimazole starting at 30 mg daily was given to hyperthyroidism patients, and high-dose intravenous methylprednisolone was given to ophthalmopathy patients. The paper reports TCR Vbeta CDR3 sequencing of 130 to 150 peripheral blood samples: some 44 ophthalmopathy, fewer than 80 hyperthyroidism and roughly 17 progressor patients. Overall results and qualifications from the work: A 13 V-J signature model separated ophthalmopathy from stable hyperthyroidism, with over 85% sensitivity and approximately 81% specificity in cross-validation and 80%/75% in testing. In validation, the model predicted progression to ophthalmopathy with 55% to 71% sensitivity and around 72% specificity, a median of 6.5 months before onset. Blood samples also contained most of the expanded thyroid clonotypes (frequency above 0.001), which suggests that blood repertoires may reflect thyroid immune responses. Sample size was not statistically predetermined, and investigators were not blinded to group allocation.

TCR beta CDR3 regions were amplified from RNA transcripts. A first-round RT-PCR of the TCR CDR3 used the HTBI primer set with the Qiagen OneStep RT-PCR kit. A second multiplex PCR round built the libraries, followed by size selection and purification. Sequencing of the libraries was done on an Illumina HiSeq2000 using paired-end 100 bp reads. Per the original workflow: Raw data were processed with SOAPnuke, discarding reads with adapters, uncalled bases, mean Phred below 15, or no exact constant-primer or identifier match. High-quality paired reads were merged using COPE v1.2.5, and each unique nucleotide sequence was defined as a clonotype. MiTCR v1.1 was used to align clonotypes to the IMGT TRBV, TRBD and TRBJ reference segments. Analysis was restricted to V-J combinations with a frequency above 0.0001, which covered 98% to 99.2% of repertoires. A TCS score was defined as the ratio of F50 (clonal expansion) to E x V (chaos), with BLOSUM62-based TCRdist applied between CDR3 peptides within each V-J. Welch's t-statistics and random forest reduced roughly 540 V-J features to 13, which were used in a naive Bayes classifier (R e1071). The Morisita-Horn index was used to measure how similar the thyroid and blood repertoires were. TCRdb reprocessing: public reads trimmed at Q25 with fastp, clones called with MiXCR, in-frame beta chains kept. All rows with the same CDR3 protein become a single entry with the most common DNA and genes. TCRdb, rather than the study authors, made the V and J calls. This sample holds roughly 510,000 distinct CDR3 sequences; 40% to 50% were observed only once. The ten largest account for about two fifths of the sample.

The clonotype comes from an adult woman with Graves' disease, either hyperthyroidism or ophthalmopathy (not recorded which). Sequences were obtained from peripheral blood or thyroid tissue (not recorded which). The rearranged chain carries TRBV20-1 and TRBJ2-7; the D gene could be TRBD1 or TRBD2, each one agreeing over 5 bases. The CDR3 sequence is CSAREGTDGNEQYF. The nucleotides are TGCAGTGCTAGAGAGGGGACCGACGGCAACGAGCAGTACTTC.